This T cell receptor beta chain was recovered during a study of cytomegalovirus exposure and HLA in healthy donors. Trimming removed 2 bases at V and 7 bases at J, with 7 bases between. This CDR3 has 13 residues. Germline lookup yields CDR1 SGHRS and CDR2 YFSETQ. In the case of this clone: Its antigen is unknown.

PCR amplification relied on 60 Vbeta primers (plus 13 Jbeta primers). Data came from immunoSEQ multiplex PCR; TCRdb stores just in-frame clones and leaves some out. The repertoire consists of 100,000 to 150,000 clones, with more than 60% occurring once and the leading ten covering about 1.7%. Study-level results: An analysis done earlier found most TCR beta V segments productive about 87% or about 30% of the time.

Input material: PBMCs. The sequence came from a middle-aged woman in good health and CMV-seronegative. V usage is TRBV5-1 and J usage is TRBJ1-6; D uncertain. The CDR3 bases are TGCGCCAGCAGCTTTCCCGGGAATTCACCCCTCCACTTT. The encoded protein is CASSFPGNSPLHF.